This T cell receptor (beta chain) was sequenced during a study of shared clonotypes between healthy human individuals. Study at large: Every donor yielded three CD4 naive, three CD4 memory, two CD8 naive and one CD8 memory plate. Findings and limits, study-wide: Sampling was confined to blood; repertoires within tissues likely differ. Larger estimated richness was generally recorded for naive subsets relative to memory subsets.

Sequencing used immunoSEQ multiplex PCR; TCRdb keeps in-frame clones, though not all of them. The sample contains hundreds of thousands of clones, about 80% of which appear only once. CDR3 size: 15 residues. V gave up 5 bases and J gave up 7 bases, with 18 bases separating them. The germline CDR1 and CDR2 sequences are MDHEN and SYDVKM. Points on this clone: The antigen is unknown.

Naive CD4+ cells were CD45RA-selected; the remaining cells were memory. The J gene is TRBJ2-1, the V gene TRBV28, with D perhaps assigned TRBD1 or TRBD2 (5 bases each). The sample was memory CD4+ T cells sorted from blood. Subset in this sample: CD45RA-negative fraction. This clonotype was sampled from a woman aged 30 to 39 in good health. Here the CDR3 reads CASSGGVGLQNEQFF. The DNA of the CDR3 is TGTGCCAGCAGTGGGGGAGTCGGGCTCCAAAATGAGCAGTTCTTC.